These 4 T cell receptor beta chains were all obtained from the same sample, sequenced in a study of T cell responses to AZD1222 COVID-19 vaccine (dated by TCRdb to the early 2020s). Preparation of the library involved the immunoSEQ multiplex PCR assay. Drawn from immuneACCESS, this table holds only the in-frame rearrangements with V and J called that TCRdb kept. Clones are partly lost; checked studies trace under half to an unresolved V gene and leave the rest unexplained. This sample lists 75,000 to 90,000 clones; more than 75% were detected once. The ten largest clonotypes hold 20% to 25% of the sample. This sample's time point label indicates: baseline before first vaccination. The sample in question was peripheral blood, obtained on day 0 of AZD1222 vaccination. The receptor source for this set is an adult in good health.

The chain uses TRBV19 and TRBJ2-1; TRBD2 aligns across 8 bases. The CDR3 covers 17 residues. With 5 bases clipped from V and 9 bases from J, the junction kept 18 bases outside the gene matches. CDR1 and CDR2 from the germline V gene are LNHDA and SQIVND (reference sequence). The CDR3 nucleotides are TGTGCCAGTAGTTTATACTCCGGGACTAGGATCTTGCGTGAGCAGTTCTTC. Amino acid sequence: CASSLYSGTRILREQFF.

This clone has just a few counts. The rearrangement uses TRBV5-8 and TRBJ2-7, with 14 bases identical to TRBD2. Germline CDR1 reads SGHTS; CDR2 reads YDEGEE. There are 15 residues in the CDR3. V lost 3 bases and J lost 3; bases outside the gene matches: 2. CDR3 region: CASSSGLAGGYEQYF. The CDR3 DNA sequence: TGTGCCAGCAGCTCAGGACTAGCGGGAGGCTACGAGCAGTACTTC.

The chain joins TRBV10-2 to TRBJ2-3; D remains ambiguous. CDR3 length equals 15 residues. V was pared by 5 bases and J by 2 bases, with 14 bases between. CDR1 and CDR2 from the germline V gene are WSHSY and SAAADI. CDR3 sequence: CASSWIDTFTDTQYF. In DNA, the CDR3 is TGCGCCAGCAGTTGGATAGACACATTCACAGATACGCAGTATTTT.

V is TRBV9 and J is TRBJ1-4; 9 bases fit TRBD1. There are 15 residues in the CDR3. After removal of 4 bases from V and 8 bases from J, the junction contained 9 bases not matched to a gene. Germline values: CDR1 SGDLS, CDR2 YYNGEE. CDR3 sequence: CASSPRGTGNEKLFF. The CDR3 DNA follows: TGTGCCAGCAGCCCCCGCGGGACAGGGAACGAAAAACTGTTTTTT.